This TCR beta chain was found in a study of blood T cell repertoires in COVID-19. The CDR3 has 16 residues. V dropped 4 bases and J dropped 2; count of bases not matched to a gene: 6. The germline gives CDR1 LNHDA, CDR2 SQIVND (reference sequence). The protocol was immunoSEQ multiplex PCR, while the TCRdb copy is restricted to in-frame clones and leaves out a portion. The sample records around 250,000 clones, around 90% being singletons. The sample taken for sequencing was PBMCs or T cells enriched from blood (not recorded which). The receptor was derived from a man aged 45 to 65 who had been exposed to COVID-19. The chain links TRBV19 to TRBJ2-7; 12 nucleotides line up with TRBD2. This CDR3 reads CASSTSGREHAYEQYV. The CDR3 bases are TGTGCCAGTAGTACTAGCGGGAGGGAGCACGCCTACGAGCAGTACGTC.